The 26 T cell receptor beta chains presented below share a single source sample, sequenced in a study of blood T cell repertoires in COVID-19. The method was immunoSEQ multiplex PCR; TCRdb's version includes in-frame clones alone and lacks a portion of them. The table includes about 400,000 clones, 70% to 90% detected once. Sequencing was carried out using PBMCs or T cells enriched from blood (not recorded which). These receptors all stem from a woman aged 18-29 years with acute COVID-19.

DNA of the CDR3: TGTGCCAGCAGCCCTCGGACAGGGTTGAACACTGAAGCTTTCTTT. This codes for CASSPRTGLNTEAFF. J is TRBJ1-1 and V is TRBV7-2; 8 nucleotides agree with TRBD1. The ends lost 5 bases at V and 0 bases at J; junction bases unmatched: 5. Germline values: CDR1 SGHTA, CDR2 FQGNSA. The CDR3 extends over 15 amino acids.

V usage is TRBV18 and J usage is TRBJ2-2, with 12 bases lining up with TRBD2. The V segment lost 6 bases and the J segment 6 bases; nucleotides outside the gene matches: 11. CDR3 length: 17 residues. Germline values: CDR1 KGHSH, CDR2 LQKENI. The CDR3 sequence is CASSPTGLAGSPGELFF. In DNA form, the CDR3 reads TGTGCCAGCTCCCCAACCGGACTAGCGGGATCCCCCGGGGAGCTGTTTTTT.

The rearrangement uses TRBV20-1 and TRBJ1-5; 7 bases line up with TRBD1. This CDR3 has 17 amino acids. V dropped 3 bases and J dropped 4; count of bases not matched to a gene: 15. In germline, CDR1 is DFQATT, CDR2 SNEGSKA (reference sequence). The CDR3 DNA is TGCAGTGCTAGTAACATTTGGTCAGGGGGGAGTAATCAGCCCCAGCATTTT. It is translated as CSASNIWSGGSNQPQHF.

The chain carries TRBV19 and TRBJ1-5; D is perhaps TRBD1 (5 bases). CDR1 LNHDA and CDR2 SQIVND come from the germline V gene (reference sequence). V shed 7 bases and J shed 4 bases, with 14 bases lying between them. There are 14 residues in the CDR3. CDR3 DNA: TGTGCCAGTAAGTCAGGGTATGGTAATCAGCCCCAGCATTTT. This encodes CASKSGYGNQPQHF.

This clone has only a few counts. This sequence joins TRBV7-9 and TRBJ1-2; D gene uncertain. The CDR3 loop spans 13 amino acids. Germline CDR1 and CDR2: SEHNR and FQNEAQ (reference sequence). Trimming shortened V by 3 bases and J by 3 bases, and 8 bases separated the two germline ends. The CDR3 nucleotides are TGTGCCAGCAGCTTGGAACGGGACTATGGCTACACCTTC. As protein: CASSLERDYGYTF.

The chain couples TRBV7-3 to TRBJ1-4; TRBD1 matches 8 bases. The germline V gene encodes CDR1 SGHTA and CDR2 FQGTGA. Trimming removed 5 bases from V and 4 bases from J; junction bases left unmatched: 6. This CDR3 has 15 amino acids. CDR3 DNA: TGTGCCAGCAGCGCGTCAGGGGGCGTTAATGAAAAACTGTTTTTT. Protein sequence: CASSASGGVNEKLFF. The full variable domain, its missing parts supplied by reference TRBV7-3 and TRBJ1-4, is GAGVSQTPSNKVTEKGKYVELRCDPISGHTALYWYRQSLGQGPEFLIYFQGTGAADDSGLPNDRFFAVRPEGSVSTLKIQRTERGDSAVYLCASSASGGVNEKLFFGSGTQLSVL.

The rearrangement uses TRBV6-2 or TRBV6-3 and TRBJ2-1; 11 bases align to TRBD1. The CDR3 length is 17 residues. Germline trimming cut 2 bases from V and 8 bases from J; bases unmatched to any gene: 11. From germline, CDR1 is MNHEY and CDR2 SVGEGT. The CDR3 region has the DNA TGTGCCAGCAGTTACCCCTTTGGGACAGGGGGGATGTATGAGCAGTTCTTC. This sequence encodes CASSYPFGTGGMYEQFF.

V usage is TRBV5-4 and J usage is TRBJ2-3; D is ambiguous. Trimming took off 3 bases at V and 0 bases at J, with 8 bases between the two ends. This CDR3 is built from 14 residues. Germline V gene lookup returns CDR1 SGHNT and CDR2 YYREEE (reference sequence). This CDR3 reads CASSSLESTDTQYF. The CDR3, as DNA: TGTGCCAGCAGCTCTTTGGAGAGCACAGATACGCAGTATTTT. The full variable domain, with the rest looked up from reference TRBV5-4 and TRBJ2-3, is ETGVTQSPTHLIKTRGQQVTLRCSSQSGHNTVSWYQQALGQGPQFIFQYYREEENGRGNFPPRFSGLQFPNYSSELNVNALELDDSALYLCASSSLESTDTQYFGPGTRLTVL.

In regard to this clone: Other nucleotide sequences from this sample produce the same CDR3. The chain links TRBV9 to TRBJ2-3; the D is unclear. V lost 1 base to trimming and J lost 3 bases, with 3 bases between them. This CDR3 contains 12 residues. The germline V gene has CDR1 SGDLS and CDR2 YYNGEE. The CDR3 loop is CASSVSTDTQYF. CDR3 DNA sequence: TGTGCCAGCAGCGTATCGACAGATACGCAGTATTTT.

The chain links TRBV2 to TRBJ1-1; tentative D call: TRBD1 (5 bases). V lost 6 bases and J 1 base, leaving 12 bases between the germline ends. Germline V gene sequence: CDR1 SNHLY, CDR2 FYNNEI. CDR3 size: 14 residues. CDR3 in amino acids: CASSQGEGNTEAFF. The CDR3 coding sequence is TGTGCCAGCAGCCAAGGGGAGGGGAACACTGAAGCTTTCTTT.

The chain carries TRBV19 and TRBJ2-7, with D possibly TRBD2 on 5 matching bases. The CDR3 extends over 16 amino acids. Trimming took off 5 bases at V and 0 bases at J, with 17 bases between the two ends. Germline assignment: CDR1 LNHDA and CDR2 SQIVND (reference sequence). CDR3 nucleotide sequence: TGTGCCAGTAGTCCCTACGGAGGAAGGCTCTCCTACGAGCAGTACTTC. Its protein is CASSPYGGRLSYEQYF.

This clone has just one count. The rearrangement joins TRBV7-9 to TRBJ1-1; perhaps TRBD1 as D (5 bases). CDR3 size: 14 residues. V lost 5 bases, J lost 4 bases, and 14 bases lay in between. Germline CDR1 SEHNR, CDR2 FQNEAQ (reference sequence). CDR3 coding DNA: TGTGCCAGCAGCGCGGGACTCCAGGGCACTGAAGCTTTCTTT. This encodes CASSAGLQGTEAFF.

In its sample, this clone was seen a few times. This sequence joins TRBV7-2 and TRBJ1-1; 7 nucleotides line up with TRBD1. CDR1 is SGHTA, CDR2 FQGNSA, per germline. J lost 2 bases, V lost 2 bases, and 8 bases had no gene match. The CDR3 has 16 residues. CDR3 residues: CASSLTPGQHNTEAFF. The CDR3 DNA is TGTGCCAGCAGCTTAACACCGGGACAGCACAACACTGAAGCTTTCTTT.

The chain joins TRBV28 to TRBJ1-1; TRBD1 aligns across 9 bases. The germline gives CDR1 MDHEN, CDR2 SYDVKM. V lost 3 bases, J lost 3 bases, and 8 bases stayed unmatched. This CDR3 contains 16 residues. The CDR3 region is CASSFPRQGVDTEAFF. CDR3 nucleotide sequence: TGTGCCAGCAGTTTCCCACGACAGGGGGTGGACACTGAAGCTTTCTTT.

The CDR3 loop reads CASSQGQGDTDTQYF. The CDR3, as DNA: TGTGCCAGCAGCCAAGGACAGGGGGACACAGATACGCAGTATTTT. The chain is built from TRBV3-1 (or the pseudogene TRBV3-2) and TRBJ2-3; TRBD1 agrees at 9 bases. J was trimmed by 2 bases and V by 1 base; bases with no gene match: 1. The CDR3 sequence is 15 residues long. Germline V lookup: CDR1 LGHDT, CDR2 YNNKEL (reference sequence).

This chain joins TRBV10-1 and TRBJ1-6; D is unresolved. Germline V gene sequence: CDR1 WNHNN, CDR2 SYGVQD (reference sequence). The CDR3 has 16 amino acids. The V and J ends lost 3 bases and 7 bases respectively, with 16 bases between them. This chain's CDR3 is CASSEASSTANSPLHF. DNA for the CDR3: TGCGCCAGCAGTGAAGCGTCGAGTACGGCGAATTCACCCCTCCACTTT.

CDR3 bases: TGTGCCAGCAGCTTAGGGACAGGGGATGAAAAACTGTTTTTT. The encoded protein is CASSLGTGDEKLFF. The chain couples TRBV7-9 to TRBJ1-4; 9 bases align to TRBD1. The trim removed 1 base at V and 6 bases at J, leaving 0 bases unmatched. This CDR3 comprises 14 residues. Germline V gene lookup returns CDR1 SEHNR and CDR2 FQNEAQ (reference sequence).

This clone appeared a few times. J is TRBJ1-4 and V is TRBV4-2; D perhaps matches TRBD1 (6 bases). The CDR3 spans 15 residues. Trimming removed 0 bases from V and 4 bases from J, with 9 bases in between. The germline V gene has CDR1 LGHNA and CDR2 YNFKEQ. DNA for the CDR3: TGTGCCAGCAGCCAAGATCGACAGGTTAATGAAAAACTGTTTTTT. It encodes CASSQDRQVNEKLFF.

This sequence joins TRBV19 and TRBJ2-3, with 7 bases fitting TRBD2. The V and J ends lost 4 bases and 5 bases, in that order; junction bases with no gene match: 6. Germline-derived CDR1 and CDR2 are LNHDA and SQIVND (reference sequence). The CDR3 length is 14 residues. In nucleotides, the CDR3 is TGTGCCAGTAGTAAGGCGGGAGTTGTAGATACGCAGTATTTT. It codes for CASSKAGVVDTQYF.

The CDR3 region has the DNA TGTGCCAGCAGTACAGGGGGCGCCCACTATGGCTACACCTTC. It yields the protein CASSTGGAHYGYTF. The chain combines TRBV2 with TRBJ1-2, with 9 nucleotides matching TRBD1. This CDR3 is built from 14 residues. V was pared by 5 bases and J by 3 bases, with 4 bases of the junction left unmatched. Germline assignment: CDR1 SNHLY and CDR2 FYNNEI.

CDR3 region: CASSYSSVTNQPQHF. CDR3 coding DNA: TGTGCCAGCAGTTACTCTTCAGTTACCAATCAGCCCCAGCATTTT. V is TRBV6-2 or TRBV6-3 and J is TRBJ1-5; no clear D. The germline V gene encodes CDR1 MNHEY and CDR2 SVGEGT. The CDR3 contains 15 residues. The V end lost 0 bases, the J end lost 3 bases, and 9 bases lay between the germline ends.

The table lists this clone with a count of one. Within the sample, other DNA sequences also encode this same CDR3. The chain carries TRBV27 and TRBJ1-5, with D possibly being TRBD1 (5 bases). Trimming took 3 bases from V and 0 from J, leaving 6 bases between them. This CDR3 contains 14 residues. Germline CDR1 is MNHEY and CDR2 is SMNVEV (reference sequence). The CDR3 sequence: CASSLQGSNQPQHF. As DNA, the CDR3 is TGTGCCAGCAGTTTGCAGGGTAGCAATCAGCCCCAGCATTTT.

This clone was counted once. The chain links TRBV27 to TRBJ1-2; D perhaps matches TRBD1 (6 bases). Trimming took 4 bases from V and 3 from J, leaving 9 bases between them. Germline values: CDR1 MNHEY, CDR2 SMNVEV (reference sequence). The CDR3 covers 13 residues. This CDR3 is CASSSAGDYGYTF. The CDR3 DNA sequence: TGTGCCAGCAGTTCGGCAGGGGACTATGGCTACACCTTC.

The J gene is TRBJ1-1, the V gene TRBV18; D uncertain. The CDR3 covers 11 residues. Germline V gives CDR1 KGHSH, CDR2 LQKENI. With 5 bases removed from V and 7 bases from J, the gap between germline ends came to 8 bases. The DNA for the CDR3 is TGTGCCAGCTCAGAGCGGATTGAAGCTTTCTTT. It encodes CASSERIEAFF.

The table lists this clone with a count of one. The chain joins TRBV7-9 to TRBJ1-4, with D tentatively TRBD1 (6 bases). The V gene's germline CDR1 is SEHNR and CDR2 FQNEAQ (reference sequence). The CDR3 consists of 15 residues. V shed 2 bases and J shed 7 bases, with 14 bases lying between them. DNA for the CDR3: TGTGCCAGCAGCTTACCCACAGGGCGGACTGAAAAACTGTTTTTT. It codes for CASSLPTGRTEKLFF.

The rearrangement joins TRBV3-1 (or the pseudogene TRBV3-2) to TRBJ2-1, with a possible D match to TRBD2 (6 bases). Germline V gene lookup returns CDR1 LGHDT and CDR2 YNNKEL (reference sequence). Deletions cut 4 bases from V and 10 bases from J, with 26 bases between. This CDR3 is built from 17 residues. The CDR3 nucleotides read TGTGCCAGCAGCCCCCGGGCGGGGCCGGTAAGACTAGAGGAGCAGTTCTTC. Its protein product is CASSPRAGPVRLEEQFF.